This T cell receptor beta chain was sequenced during a study of T cell responses to AZD1222 COVID-19 vaccine. Study observations and caveats: Only a handful of AZD1222 recipients, six or seven in all, had baseline seropositivity.

This CDR3 comprises 16 residues. After removal of 2 bases from V and 4 bases from J, the junction contained 9 bases not matched to a gene. The germline gives CDR1 GTSNPN, CDR2 SVGIG (reference sequence). Concerning this clone: Its antigen is still unknown.

Clones were sequenced by immunoSEQ multiplex PCR, and TCRdb holds only the in-frame ones, with some missing. The sample includes approximately 92,000 clones, over 80% of them seen just once. The chain recombines TRBV30 with TRBJ2-1; 9 bases match TRBD2. Sequences were derived from peripheral blood, sampled on day 0 of AZD1222 vaccination. The receptor comes from an adult in good health. The CDR3: CAWSIGTSYRYNEQFF. In nucleotides, the CDR3 is TGTGCCTGGAGTATCGGGACTAGCTACCGGTACAATGAGCAGTTCTTC.